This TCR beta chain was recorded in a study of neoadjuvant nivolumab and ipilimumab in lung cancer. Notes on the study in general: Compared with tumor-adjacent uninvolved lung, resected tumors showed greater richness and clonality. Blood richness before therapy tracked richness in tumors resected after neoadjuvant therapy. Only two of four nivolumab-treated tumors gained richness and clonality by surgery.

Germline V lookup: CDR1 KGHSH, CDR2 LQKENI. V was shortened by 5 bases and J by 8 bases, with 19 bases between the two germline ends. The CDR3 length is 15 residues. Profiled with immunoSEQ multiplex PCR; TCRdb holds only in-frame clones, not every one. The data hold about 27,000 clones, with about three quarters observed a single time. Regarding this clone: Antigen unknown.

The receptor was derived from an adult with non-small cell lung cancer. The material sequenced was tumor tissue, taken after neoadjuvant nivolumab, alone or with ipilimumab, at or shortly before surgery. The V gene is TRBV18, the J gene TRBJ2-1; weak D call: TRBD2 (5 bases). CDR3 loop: CASSSQADSPHEQFF. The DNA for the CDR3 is TGTGCCAGCTCATCGCAGGCGGACTCCCCACATGAGCAGTTCTTC.